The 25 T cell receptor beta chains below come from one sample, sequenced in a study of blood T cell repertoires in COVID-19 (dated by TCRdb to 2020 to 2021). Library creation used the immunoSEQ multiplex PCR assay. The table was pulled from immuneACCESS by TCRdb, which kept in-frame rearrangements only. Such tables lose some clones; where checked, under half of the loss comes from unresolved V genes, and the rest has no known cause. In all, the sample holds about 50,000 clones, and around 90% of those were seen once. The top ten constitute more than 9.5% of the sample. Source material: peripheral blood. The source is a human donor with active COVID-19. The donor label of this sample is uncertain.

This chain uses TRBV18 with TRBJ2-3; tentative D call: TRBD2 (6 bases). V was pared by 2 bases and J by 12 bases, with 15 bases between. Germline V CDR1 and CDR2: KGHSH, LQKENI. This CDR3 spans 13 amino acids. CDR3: CASSPTGTQPQYF. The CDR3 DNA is TGTGCCAGCTCACCAACCGGGACTCAGCCACAGTATTTT. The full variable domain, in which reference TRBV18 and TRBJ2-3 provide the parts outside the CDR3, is NAGVMQNPRHLVRRRGQEARLRCSPMKGHSHVYWYRQLPEEGLKFMVYLQKENIIDESGMPKERFSAEFPKEGPSILRIQQVVRGDSAAYFCASSPTGTQPQYFGPGTRLTVL.

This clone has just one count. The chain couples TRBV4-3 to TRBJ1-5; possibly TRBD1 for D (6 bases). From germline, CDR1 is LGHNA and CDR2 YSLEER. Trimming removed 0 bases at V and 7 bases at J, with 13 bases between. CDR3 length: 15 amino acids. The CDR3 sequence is CASSQDGGQEQPQHF. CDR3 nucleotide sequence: TGCGCCAGCAGCCAAGACGGGGGGCAGGAACAGCCCCAGCATTTT.

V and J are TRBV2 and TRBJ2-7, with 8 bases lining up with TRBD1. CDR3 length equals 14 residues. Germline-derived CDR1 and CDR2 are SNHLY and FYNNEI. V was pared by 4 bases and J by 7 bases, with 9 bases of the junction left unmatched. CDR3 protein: CASSAETGEVEQYF. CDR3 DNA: TGTGCCAGCAGTGCGGAGACAGGGGAGGTTGAGCAGTACTTC.

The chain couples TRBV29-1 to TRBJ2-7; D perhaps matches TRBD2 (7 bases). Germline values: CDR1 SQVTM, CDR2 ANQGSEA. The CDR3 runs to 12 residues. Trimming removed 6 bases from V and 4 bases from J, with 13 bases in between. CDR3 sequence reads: CSVGGGLYEQYF. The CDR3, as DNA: TGCAGCGTAGGGGGGGGCTTATACGAGCAGTACTTC.

The CDR3 DNA reads as TGTGCCAGCGGCGGGCGGGCATCTGGGGGCAATCAGCCCCAGCATTTT. It specifies CASGGRASGGNQPQHF. This rearrangement joins TRBV2 to TRBJ1-5; D gene unclear. The CDR3 loop spans 16 amino acids. CDR1 and CDR2 (germline): SNHLY, FYNNEI. Trimming left V 8 bases short and J 2 bases short, with 19 bases between.

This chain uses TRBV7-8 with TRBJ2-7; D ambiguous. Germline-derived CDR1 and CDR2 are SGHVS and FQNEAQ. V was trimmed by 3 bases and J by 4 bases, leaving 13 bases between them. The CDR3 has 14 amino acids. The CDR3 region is CASSFSSARYEQYF. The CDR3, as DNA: TGTGCCAGCAGCTTCTCGAGCGCCAGATACGAGCAGTACTTC.

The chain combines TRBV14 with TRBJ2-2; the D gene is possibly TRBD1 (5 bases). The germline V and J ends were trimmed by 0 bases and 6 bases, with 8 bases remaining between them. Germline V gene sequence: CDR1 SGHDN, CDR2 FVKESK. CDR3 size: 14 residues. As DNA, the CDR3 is TGTGCCAGCAGCCAAGATGGGGCGCCCGGGGAGCTGTTTTTT. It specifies CASSQDGAPGELFF.

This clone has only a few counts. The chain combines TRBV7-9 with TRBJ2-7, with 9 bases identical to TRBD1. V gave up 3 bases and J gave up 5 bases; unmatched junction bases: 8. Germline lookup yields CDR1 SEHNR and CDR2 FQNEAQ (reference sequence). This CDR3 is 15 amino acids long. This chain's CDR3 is CASSFRGTGLDEQYF. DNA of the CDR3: TGTGCCAGCAGCTTTCGCGGGACAGGGCTCGACGAGCAGTACTTC.

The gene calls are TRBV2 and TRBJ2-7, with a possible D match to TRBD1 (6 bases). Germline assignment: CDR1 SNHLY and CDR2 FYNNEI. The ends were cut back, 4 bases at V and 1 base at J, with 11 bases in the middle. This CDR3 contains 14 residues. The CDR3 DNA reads TGTGCCAGCAGTGGACAGGCGATATCCTACGAGCAGTACTTC. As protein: CASSGQAISYEQYF.

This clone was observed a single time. CDR3 in amino acids: CASSPDRGRSPLHF. The CDR3 nucleotides are TGCGCCAGCAGCCCCGACAGGGGGCGATCACCCCTCCACTTT. The chain is built from TRBV5-1 and TRBJ1-6; 10 bases are shared with TRBD1. V lost 4 bases, J lost 10 bases, and 5 bases stayed unmatched. CDR1 SGHRS and CDR2 YFSETQ come from the germline V gene. There are 14 residues in the CDR3.

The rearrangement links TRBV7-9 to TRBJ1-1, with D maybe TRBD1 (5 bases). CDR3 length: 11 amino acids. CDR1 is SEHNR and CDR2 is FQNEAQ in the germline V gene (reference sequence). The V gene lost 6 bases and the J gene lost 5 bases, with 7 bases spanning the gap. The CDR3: CASSSGTEAFF. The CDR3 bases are TGTGCCAGCAGTTCAGGGACTGAAGCTTTCTTT.

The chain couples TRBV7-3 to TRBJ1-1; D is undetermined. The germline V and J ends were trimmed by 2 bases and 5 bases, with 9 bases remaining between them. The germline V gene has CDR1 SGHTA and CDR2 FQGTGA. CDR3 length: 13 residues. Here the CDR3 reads CASSLEGGTEAFF. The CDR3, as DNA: TGTGCCAGCAGCTTAGAGGGAGGGACTGAAGCTTTCTTT.

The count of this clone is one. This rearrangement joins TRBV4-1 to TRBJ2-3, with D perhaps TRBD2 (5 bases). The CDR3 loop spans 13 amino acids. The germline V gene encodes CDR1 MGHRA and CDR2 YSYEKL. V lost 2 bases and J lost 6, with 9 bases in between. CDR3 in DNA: TGCGCCAGCAGCCAACCACCGGGGGATACGCAGTATTTT. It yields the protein CASSQPPGDTQYF.

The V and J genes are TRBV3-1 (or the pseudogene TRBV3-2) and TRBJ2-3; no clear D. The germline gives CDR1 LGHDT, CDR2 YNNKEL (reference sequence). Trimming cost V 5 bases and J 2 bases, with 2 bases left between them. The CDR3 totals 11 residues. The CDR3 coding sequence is TGTGCCAGCAGCTACACAGATACGCAGTATTTT. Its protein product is CASSYTDTQYF.

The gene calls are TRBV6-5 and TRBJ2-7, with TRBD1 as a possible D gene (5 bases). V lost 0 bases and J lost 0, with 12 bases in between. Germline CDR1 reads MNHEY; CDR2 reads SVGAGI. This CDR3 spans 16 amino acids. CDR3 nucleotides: TGTGCCAGCAGTTACTCCTTCGACAGTAGCTCCTACGAGCAGTACTTC. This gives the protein CASSYSFDSSSYEQYF.

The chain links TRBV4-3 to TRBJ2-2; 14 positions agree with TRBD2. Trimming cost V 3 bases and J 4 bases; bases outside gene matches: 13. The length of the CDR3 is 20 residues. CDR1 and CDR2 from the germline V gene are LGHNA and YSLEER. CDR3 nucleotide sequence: TGCGCCAGCAGCCACAAACTTCCGGGACTAGCGGGAGCGGGCACCGGGGAGCTGTTTTTT. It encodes CASSHKLPGLAGAGTGELFF.

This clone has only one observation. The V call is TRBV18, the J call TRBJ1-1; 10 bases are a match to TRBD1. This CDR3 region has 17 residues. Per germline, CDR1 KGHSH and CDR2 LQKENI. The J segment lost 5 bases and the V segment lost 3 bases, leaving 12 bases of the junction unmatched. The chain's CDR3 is CASSPEIPGQGRTEAFF. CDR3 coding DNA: TGTGCCAGCTCACCTGAAATACCGGGACAGGGGAGGACTGAAGCTTTCTTT.

CDR3 protein: CASRGIQGDNYEKLFF. The CDR3 DNA is TGTGCCAGCAGGGGGATACAGGGAGATAATTATGAAAAACTGTTTTTT. The chain uses TRBV27 and TRBJ1-4; D is perhaps TRBD1 (6 bases). This CDR3 has 16 amino acids. CDR1 is MNHEY and CDR2 is SMNVEV in the germline V gene (reference sequence). V lost 6 bases and J 6 bases, leaving 20 bases between the germline ends.

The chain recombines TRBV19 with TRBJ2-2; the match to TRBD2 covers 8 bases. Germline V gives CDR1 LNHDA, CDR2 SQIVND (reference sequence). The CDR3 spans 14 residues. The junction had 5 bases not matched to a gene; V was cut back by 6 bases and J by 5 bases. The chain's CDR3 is CASRVGRGTGELFF. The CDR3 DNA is TGTGCCAGTAGGGTCGGGAGGGGGACCGGGGAGCTGTTTTTT.

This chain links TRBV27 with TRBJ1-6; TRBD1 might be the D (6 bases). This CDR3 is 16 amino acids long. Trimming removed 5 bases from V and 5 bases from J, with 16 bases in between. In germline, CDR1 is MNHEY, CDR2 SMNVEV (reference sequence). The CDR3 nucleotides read TGTGCCAGCAGTCTCCCCCCGGACAGCAATAATTCACCCCTCCACTTT. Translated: CASSLPPDSNNSPLHF.

The CDR3 protein is CASSLTGLDTEAFF. DNA for the CDR3: TGTGCCAGCAGTTTAACAGGGCTGGACACTGAAGCTTTCTTT. This chain uses TRBV27 with TRBJ1-1; the D gene is possibly TRBD1 (6 bases). The CDR3 length is 14 residues. Germline CDR1 MNHEY, CDR2 SMNVEV (reference sequence). Between the trimmed V and J ends, which lost 2 bases and 3 bases, there was a span of 10 bases.

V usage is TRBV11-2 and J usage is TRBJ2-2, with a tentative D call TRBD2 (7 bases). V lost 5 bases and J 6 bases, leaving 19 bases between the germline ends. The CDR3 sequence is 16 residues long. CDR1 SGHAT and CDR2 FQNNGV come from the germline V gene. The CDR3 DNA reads TGTGCCAGCAGCCCGATAGTAGGGGGGGTTCCCGGGGAGCTGTTTTTT. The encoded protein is CASSPIVGGVPGELFF.

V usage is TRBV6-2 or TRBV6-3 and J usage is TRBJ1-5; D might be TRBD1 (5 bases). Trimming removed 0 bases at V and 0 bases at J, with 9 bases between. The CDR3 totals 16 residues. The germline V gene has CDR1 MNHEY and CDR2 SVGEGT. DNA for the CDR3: TGTGCCAGCAGTTACTCGACAGTGACTAGCAATCAGCCCCAGCATTTT. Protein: CASSYSTVTSNQPQHF.

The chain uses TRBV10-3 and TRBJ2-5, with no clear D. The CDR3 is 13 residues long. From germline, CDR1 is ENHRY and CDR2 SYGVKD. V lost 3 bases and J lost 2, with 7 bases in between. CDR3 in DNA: TGTGCCATCAGTGAAGAACATCAAGAGACCCAGTACTTC. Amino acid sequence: CAISEEHQETQYF.

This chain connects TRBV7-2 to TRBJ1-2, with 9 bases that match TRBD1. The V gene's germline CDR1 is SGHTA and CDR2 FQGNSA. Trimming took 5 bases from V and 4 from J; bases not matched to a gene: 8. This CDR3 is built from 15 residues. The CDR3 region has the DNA TGTGCCAGCAGCAAGTGGGACAGGGCGGGCTATGGCTACACCTTC. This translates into CASSKWDRAGYGYTF.